This T cell receptor beta chain stems from a study of cytomegalovirus exposure and HLA in healthy donors. The germline CDR1 and CDR2 sequences are SGHRS and YFSETQ. Trimming stripped 5 bases from V and 0 bases from J, with 11 bases between. This CDR3 has 15 residues. It was with 60 Vbeta and 13 Jbeta primers that the PCR ran. Clones were sequenced by immunoSEQ multiplex PCR, and TCRdb holds only the in-frame ones, with some missing. The sample carries some 170,000 clones, over 70% recorded once. Findings and caveats of the study: There were 150 to 200 TCR beta chains listed as cytomegalovirus-associated. Sequencing depth across donors, presence/absence analyses assumed, was roughly uniform. Later, TCR association rates were found to vary by HLA locus, highest for DRB1 and lowest for HLA-C.

As for this clone: What it binds is unknown.

The sample consisted of PBMCs. The chain uses TRBV5-1 and TRBJ1-4; D not resolved. The clonotype originates from a man aged 18 to 29 in good health and CMV-seropositive. CDR3 sequence: CASRERGTTNEKLFF. The CDR3 DNA reads as TGCGCCAGCAGGGAGAGAGGGACAACTAATGAAAAACTGTTTTTT. Full variable domain (rest looked up from reference TRBV5-1 and TRBJ1-4): KAGVTQTPRYLIKTRGQQVTLSCSPISGHRSVSWYQQTPGQGLQFLFEYFSETQRNKGNFPGRFSGRQFSNSRSEMNVSTLELGDSALYLCASRERGTTNEKLFFGSGTQLSVL.